One sample yielded the 23 T cell receptor beta chains listed below, sequenced in a study of cytomegalovirus exposure and HLA in healthy donors. The PCR ran on 60 Vbeta and 13 Jbeta primers. Generated by immunoSEQ multiplex PCR, the TCRdb table keeps only in-frame clones and is missing some. The sample consists of approximately 290,000 clones, approximately 80% of them appearing once. Source material: PBMCs. Receptors were obtained from a girl aged 2 to 9 in good health and CMV-seronegative.

The rearrangement joins TRBV10-2 to TRBJ2-7; a weak D match, TRBD1 (6 bases). Germline V gives CDR1 WSHSY, CDR2 SAAADI. The CDR3 sequence is 15 residues long. Trimming took off 5 bases at V and 2 bases at J, with 16 bases between the two ends. As DNA, the CDR3 is TGCGCCAGCAGTCCTCCCCGGGACACTCCCTACGAGCAGTACTTC. Protein sequence: CASSPPRDTPYEQYF.

The chain couples TRBV6-1 to TRBJ2-1; possibly TRBD1 for D (6 bases). V lost 5 bases and J 1 base, leaving 12 bases between the germline ends. Germline V gene sequence: CDR1 MNHNS, CDR2 SASEGT. CDR3 length: 15 residues. CDR3 loop: CASSKQGFSYNEQFF. The CDR3 nucleotides read TGTGCCAGCAGTAAACAGGGCTTTTCCTACAATGAGCAGTTCTTC.

This clone was observed a single time. The chain recombines TRBV25-1 with TRBJ1-4; D gene uncertain. The CDR3 sequence is 16 residues long. Trimming stripped 8 bases from V and 0 bases from J, with 16 bases between. Germline assignment: CDR1 MGHDK and CDR2 SYGVNS. In nucleotides, the CDR3 is TGTGCCAGCCTTGGTTGGACTTCAACAACTAATGAAAAACTGTTTTTT. This encodes CASLGWTSTTNEKLFF.

This clone was counted once. This chain joins TRBV29-1 and TRBJ2-2; D perhaps matches TRBD2 (7 bases). The CDR3 spans 17 residues. Per germline, CDR1 SQVTM and CDR2 ANQGSEA. V was cut by 2 bases and J by 3 bases, with 19 bases left in between. This chain's CDR3 is CSVELRRSGGHTGELFF. The CDR3 nucleotides are TGCAGCGTTGAACTCCGAAGGTCCGGGGGGCACACCGGGGAGCTGTTTTTT.

V is TRBV4-2 and J is TRBJ2-3, with a tentative D call TRBD2 (6 bases). V was shortened by 0 bases and J by 9 bases, with 19 bases between the two germline ends. CDR1 is LGHNA and CDR2 is YNFKEQ in the germline V gene. This CDR3 region has 16 residues. The CDR3, as DNA: TGTGCCAGCAGCCAAGATTTTACCATACCCGGGGGAACGCAGTATTTT. The encoded protein is CASSQDFTIPGGTQYF.

This rearrangement joins TRBV6-4 to TRBJ2-5; D is possibly TRBD1 (6 bases). The CDR3 consists of 15 residues. Germline CDR1 is MRHNA and CDR2 is SNTAGT. The germline V and J ends were trimmed by 2 bases and 0 bases, with 10 bases remaining between them. CDR3 coding DNA: TGTGCCAGCAGTGACGGGGGCGTGAACCAAGAGACCCAGTACTTC. Its protein product is CASSDGGVNQETQYF.

V usage is TRBV25-1 and J usage is TRBJ1-2; D is uncertain. Germline V CDR1 and CDR2: MGHDK, SYGVNS. V was clipped by 0 bases and J by 3 bases, with 8 bases between them. This CDR3 is built from 14 residues. The CDR3 loop is CASSEYSGDYGYTF. The DNA of the CDR3 is TGTGCCAGCAGTGAATATTCCGGGGACTATGGCTACACCTTC.

This chain connects TRBV5-6 to TRBJ2-3; 10 bases line up with TRBD2. Trimming at V came to 4 bases and at J to 1 base, leaving 6 bases not matched to a gene. This CDR3 region has 16 residues. CDR1 and CDR2 (germline): SGHDT, YYEEEE. The CDR3 loop is CASSLIGLAGTDTQYF. CDR3 nucleotides: TGTGCCAGCAGCCTGATAGGACTAGCGGGCACAGATACGCAGTATTTT.

This clone was seen a handful of times. The chain uses TRBV5-1 and TRBJ2-7, with D possibly being TRBD1 (6 bases). The CDR3 length is 14 residues. With 1 base removed from V and 3 bases from J, the gap between germline ends came to 11 bases. Germline CDR1 and CDR2: SGHRS and YFSETQ. CDR3 nucleotide sequence: TGCGCCAGCAGCTTGAGGACAGACATCTACGAGCAGTACTTC. As protein: CASSLRTDIYEQYF.

The chain is built from TRBV28 and TRBJ2-3; possible D gene TRBD2, 6 bases. Trimming pared 2 bases from V and 5 bases from J, leaving 17 bases between. The germline V gene encodes CDR1 MDHEN and CDR2 SYDVKM. The CDR3 has 16 amino acids. CDR3 region: CASSLISGSLIDTQYF. The CDR3 DNA follows: TGTGCCAGCAGTTTAATATCCGGGAGCTTGATAGATACGCAGTATTTT.

V usage is TRBV11-3 and J usage is TRBJ2-1; perhaps TRBD1 as D (6 bases). The CDR3 runs to 14 residues. Trimming left V 2 bases short and J 9 bases short, with 14 bases between. The germline V gene encodes CDR1 SGHNT and CDR2 YENEEA. The CDR3, as DNA: TGTGCCAGCAGCTTAAGGAGAACAGGGTTTGAGCAGTTCTTC. This translates into CASSLRRTGFEQFF.

This clone was counted once. The gene calls are TRBV15 and TRBJ2-1, with 10 bases lining up with TRBD2. V dropped 5 bases and J dropped 7; count of bases not matched to a gene: 11. Germline V gene data show CDR1 as LNHNV and CDR2 as YYDKDF (reference sequence). This CDR3 comprises 16 residues. The CDR3 sequence: CATSSTGTSVWNEQFF. The CDR3 DNA reads TGTGCCACCAGCTCAACCGGGACTAGCGTGTGGAATGAGCAGTTCTTC.

This chain links TRBV6-4 with TRBJ1-2; TRBD1 agrees at 8 bases. The CDR3 loop spans 14 amino acids. The germline V gene has CDR1 MRHNA and CDR2 SNTAGT. After removal of 2 bases from V and 6 bases from J, the junction contained 5 bases not matched to a gene. CDR3 nucleotide sequence: TGTGCCAGCAGTGACCGTCAGGGGGCCGATGGCTACACCTTC. Translation: CASSDRQGADGYTF.

For the CDR3, the DNA is TGCAGCGTTGACCCCCCAATGGAGTACCAAGAGACCCAGTACTTC. Protein sequence: CSVDPPMEYQETQYF. The V gene is TRBV29-1, the J gene TRBJ2-5, with D uncertain. The germline gives CDR1 SQVTM, CDR2 ANQGSEA. V was clipped by 3 bases and J by 0 bases, with 14 bases between them. CDR3 length: 15 amino acids.

V and J are TRBV27 and TRBJ1-6; perhaps TRBD1 as D (6 bases). Germline CDR1 and CDR2: MNHEY and SMNVEV (reference sequence). This CDR3 is 16 amino acids long. Trimming took 3 bases from V and 9 from J, leaving 18 bases between them. In DNA form, the CDR3 reads TGTGCCAGCAGTTTCAAGAGGGCCCAAGGGGGTTCACCCCTCCACTTT. This codes for CASSFKRAQGGSPLHF.

This sequence joins TRBV6-5 and TRBJ2-7; 10 positions agree with TRBD1. Germline V gene sequence: CDR1 MNHEY, CDR2 SVGAGI. The CDR3 sequence is 14 residues long. The junction had 4 bases not matched to a gene; V was cut back by 6 bases and J by 2 bases. CDR3 sequence (DNA): TGTGCCAGCAGGATGGACAGGGGGACCTACGAGCAGTACTTC. Amino acids: CASRMDRGTYEQYF.

The chain links TRBV7-9 to TRBJ1-2; TRBD1 might be the D (6 bases). Germline values: CDR1 SEHNR, CDR2 FQNEAQ (reference sequence). Between the trimmed V and J ends, which lost 2 bases and 0 bases, there was a span of 10 bases. This CDR3 spans 15 amino acids. CDR3 bases: TGTGCCAGCAGCTTATTCGGACAGACTAACTATGGCTACACCTTC. It is translated as CASSLFGQTNYGYTF.

The rearrangement uses TRBV10-3 and TRBJ1-5, with D maybe TRBD1 (5 bases). Trimming cost V 10 bases and J 6 bases, with 19 bases left between them. The V gene's germline CDR1 is ENHRY and CDR2 SYGVKD. The CDR3 runs 14 residues. CDR3 sequence (DNA): TGTGCCACCAATCCGACGGGGGTTTTTCAGCCCCAGCATTTT. The encoded protein is CATNPTGVFQPQHF.

This clone turned up a few times. The chain uses TRBV7-8 and TRBJ2-7; 10 bases agree with TRBD2. The CDR3 is 16 residues long. CDR1 is SGHVS, CDR2 FQNEAQ, per germline. V was clipped by 5 bases and J by 0 bases; unmatched bases: 7. CDR3 residues: CASSPGLAESSYEQYF. CDR3 sequence (DNA): TGTGCCAGCAGCCCCGGACTAGCGGAGAGCTCCTACGAGCAGTACTTC.

This clone was detected only a few times. V usage is TRBV7-2 and J usage is TRBJ1-5; D ambiguous. V dropped 3 bases and J dropped 4 bases, with 7 bases sitting between them. Germline V CDR1 and CDR2: SGHTA, FQGNSA. The CDR3 sequence is 13 residues long. CDR3 sequence (DNA): TGTGCCAGCAGCTTCCTCGGGAATCAGCCCCAGCATTTT. Its translation: CASSFLGNQPQHF.

A single count supports this clone. This sequence joins TRBV7-3 and TRBJ2-7, with D perhaps matching TRBD1 (5 bases). Trimming stripped 4 bases from V and 0 bases from J, with 7 bases between. The V gene's germline CDR1 is SGHTA and CDR2 FQGTGA. The CDR3 extends over 13 amino acids. The CDR3 coding sequence is TGTGCCAGCAGCTCGGACAACTCCTACGAGCAGTACTTC. This codes for CASSSDNSYEQYF.

The V and J genes are TRBV27 and TRBJ2-1; 8 bases fit TRBD2. Trimming at V came to 0 bases and at J to 2 bases, leaving 12 bases not matched to a gene. The CDR3 totals 19 residues. Germline CDR1 reads MNHEY; CDR2 reads SMNVEV (reference sequence). CDR3 bases: TGTGCCAGCAGTTTATCGAGTGGGGTGGCTAGCGGGCCCTACAATGAGCAGTTCTTC. This encodes CASSLSSGVASGPYNEQFF.

V is TRBV5-8 and J is TRBJ2-1; TRBD1 aligns across 9 bases. Looked up from germline, CDR1 is SGHTS and CDR2 is YDEGEE. The CDR3 spans 16 residues. The V segment lost 0 bases and the J segment 7 bases; nucleotides outside the gene matches: 8. CDR3 sequence: CASSLVSLGTGNEQFF. CDR3 nucleotides: TGTGCCAGCAGCTTGGTTTCTTTAGGGACAGGGAATGAGCAGTTCTTC.